This TCR beta chain was recorded in a study of technical replicates of blood from several donors. Only in-frame clones appear in the TCRdb table, and some are missing; sequencing was by immunoSEQ multiplex PCR. The sample has about 57,000 clones; around 95% are singletons. Germline assignment: CDR1 LNHDA and CDR2 SQIVND (reference sequence). The CDR3 is 18 residues long. Trimming removed 2 bases from V and 3 bases from J; junction bases left unmatched: 5. The sequence derives from a human donor in good health. Some clones in this sample may be carry-over from other donors' samples. Specimen: PBMCs. The chain links TRBV19 to TRBJ2-1, with 15 nucleotides matching TRBD2. CDR3 amino acids: CASSILGTSGGLYNEQFF. The CDR3 DNA reads as TGTGCCAGTAGTATACTTGGGACTAGCGGGGGGCTCTACAATGAGCAGTTCTTC.